Presented here are 15 T cell receptor beta chains from one specimen sequenced in a study of T cells in localized non-small cell lung cancer (dated by TCRdb to 2020 to 2022). Library generation was performed with the immunoSEQ multiplex PCR assay. This immuneACCESS table, as held by TCRdb, lists in-frame sequences with V and J called but not all clones. Of the missing ones, under half trace to an unresolved V gene in checked studies; the others have no known cause. The sample table lists 15,000 to 20,000 clones, approximately 90% of them with a count of one. More than 3% of the sample is taken by the ten largest. The specimen was peripheral blood, collected before any cancer treatment. These receptors originate from an older male donor with stage II squamous cell lung carcinoma.

The chain joins TRBV29-1 to TRBJ1-1; no clear D gene. The V end lost 7 bases, the J end lost 5 bases, and 17 bases lay between the germline ends. This CDR3 contains 13 residues. Looked up from germline, CDR1 is SQVTM and CDR2 is ANQGSEA. The CDR3 protein is CSAPPGERTEAFF. The CDR3 DNA is TGCAGCGCCCCCCCGGGAGAGAGGACTGAAGCTTTCTTT.

The chain employs TRBV30 and TRBJ2-2, with a possible D match to TRBD2 (5 bases). The CDR3 spans 14 residues. Germline loops: CDR1 GTSNPN, CDR2 SVGIG (reference sequence). Trimming shortened V by 0 bases and J by 5 bases, and 10 bases separated the two germline ends. The DNA for the CDR3 is TGTGCCTGGAGTGTCATGGACTTAACCGGGGAGCTGTTTTTT. Encoded protein: CAWSVMDLTGELFF.

CDR3 DNA sequence: TGTGCCAGCAGCCAAGGGGGGGGCAGATCCTACGAGCAGTACTTC. As protein: CASSQGGGRSYEQYF. The chain recombines TRBV14 with TRBJ2-7; D is perhaps TRBD2 (7 bases). V was clipped by 1 base and J by 1 base, with 11 bases between them. CDR1 and CDR2 from the germline V gene are SGHDN and FVKESK. This CDR3 spans 15 amino acids.

V and J are TRBV19 and TRBJ1-1; D not certain. The V gene's germline CDR1 is LNHDA and CDR2 SQIVND (reference sequence). The CDR3 contains 13 residues. Trimming left V 5 bases short and J 4 bases short, with 11 bases between. The CDR3 region is CASSWPGGTEAFF. The CDR3 coding sequence is TGTGCCAGTAGTTGGCCGGGTGGCACTGAAGCTTTCTTT.

This clone was detected a few times. The chain links TRBV19 to TRBJ2-2, with TRBD2 as a possible D gene (5 bases). Germline values: CDR1 LNHDA, CDR2 SQIVND (reference sequence). V was shortened by 1 base and J by 5 bases, with 8 bases between the two germline ends. The CDR3 has 14 amino acids. CDR3 sequence (DNA): TGTGCCAGTAGTATAGGGGCGGGTACCGGGGAGCTGTTTTTT. This gives the protein CASSIGAGTGELFF.

The chain carries TRBV6-6 and TRBJ2-7, with D perhaps matching TRBD1 (5 bases). Trimming removed 4 bases from V and 1 base from J, with 17 bases in between. The length of the CDR3 is 16 residues. Germline values: CDR1 MNHNY, CDR2 SVGAGI (reference sequence). The CDR3 DNA sequence: TGTGCCAGCAGTTCCAACTCAGGGATTGGGTCCTACGAGCAGTACTTC. This codes for CASSSNSGIGSYEQYF.

The J gene is TRBJ2-7, the V gene TRBV5-4; TRBD2 is a possible D gene (6 bases). Deletions cut 3 bases from V and 0 bases from J, with 10 bases between. This CDR3 has 14 amino acids. Germline loops: CDR1 SGHNT, CDR2 YYREEE (reference sequence). The CDR3 nucleotides read TGTGCCAGCAGCTGGGCGGGAAACTCCTACGAGCAGTACTTC. It is translated as CASSWAGNSYEQYF.

The genes are TRBV4-2 and TRBJ2-6; no reliable D call. CDR3 length equals 17 residues. V lost 0 bases and J 2 bases, leaving 11 bases between the germline ends. The germline gives CDR1 LGHNA, CDR2 YNFKEQ. The CDR3 is CASSQDSESAGANVLTF. CDR3 nucleotide sequence: TGTGCCAGCAGCCAAGATTCGGAGAGTGCTGGGGCCAACGTCCTGACTTTC.

The chain combines TRBV18 with TRBJ1-1, with 8 bases identical to TRBD1. This CDR3 region has 12 residues. The germline gives CDR1 KGHSH, CDR2 LQKENI. The ends lost 3 bases at V and 10 bases at J; junction bases unmatched: 4. CDR3 region: CASSPPGGVAFF. The CDR3 nucleotides read TGTGCCAGCTCACCCCCAGGGGGCGTAGCTTTCTTT.

V is TRBV4-1 and J is TRBJ2-3, with 8 bases that match TRBD2. CDR3 length equals 16 residues. The ends lost 0 bases at V and 8 bases at J; junction bases unmatched: 10. CDR1 and CDR2 from the germline V gene are MGHRA and YSYEKL. The chain's CDR3 is CASSQDTGRVSVTQYF. The CDR3 DNA sequence: TGCGCCAGCAGCCAAGACACCGGGAGGGTTTCAGTTACGCAGTATTTT.

This rearrangement joins TRBV7-9 to TRBJ2-1; D uncertain. V dropped 1 base and J dropped 8 bases, with 15 bases sitting between them. Germline values: CDR1 SEHNR, CDR2 FQNEAQ (reference sequence). The CDR3 is made up of 15 amino acids. DNA of the CDR3: TGTGCCAGCAGCTTAGGTAGAATGGGGATGCATGAGCAGTTCTTC. Protein product: CASSLGRMGMHEQFF.

J is TRBJ1-4 and V is TRBV7-9, with TRBD1 matching over 9 bases. The CDR3 runs to 17 residues. Unmatched junction bases numbered 7, after V lost 5 bases and J lost 0 bases. In germline, CDR1 is SEHNR, CDR2 FQNEAQ (reference sequence). This chain's CDR3 is CASSRRTGDATNEKLFF. CDR3 DNA sequence: TGTGCCAGCAGCCGACGGACAGGGGATGCAACTAATGAAAAACTGTTTTTT.

The chain has TRBV19 and TRBJ2-7, with D hard to call. With 2 bases removed from V and 1 base from J, the gap between germline ends came to 9 bases. Germline CDR1 and CDR2: LNHDA and SQIVND (reference sequence). The CDR3 is 14 amino acids. The CDR3 loop reads CASSIRKFSYEQYF. CDR3 nucleotide sequence: TGTGCCAGTAGTATAAGAAAGTTTTCCTACGAGCAGTACTTC.

Regarding this clone: This sample also contains other DNA sequences that code for the same CDR3. This chain uses TRBV5-6 with TRBJ1-4, with D unclear. Trimming shortened V by 0 bases and J by 6 bases, and 6 bases separated the two germline ends. Germline CDR1 and CDR2: SGHDT and YYEEEE. This CDR3 has 13 amino acids. The CDR3 is CASSLVRDEKLFF. For the CDR3, the DNA is TGTGCCAGCAGCTTGGTAAGGGATGAAAAACTGTTTTTT.

The rearrangement links TRBV30 to TRBJ2-7; D unclear. Trimming took 1 base from V and 3 from J, leaving 7 bases between them. Germline loops: CDR1 GTSNPN, CDR2 SVGIG (reference sequence). The CDR3 loop spans 12 amino acids. CDR3 sequence: CAWSADGYEQYF. DNA for the CDR3: TGTGCCTGGAGTGCCGACGGCTACGAGCAGTACTTC. Supplemented by reference TRBV30 and TRBJ2-7, the full variable domain reads SQTIHQWPATLVQPVGSPLSLECTVEGTSNPNLYWYRQAAGRGLQLLFYSVGIGQISSEVPQNLSASRPQDRQFILSSKKLLLSDSGFYLCAWSADGYEQYFGPGTRLTVT.